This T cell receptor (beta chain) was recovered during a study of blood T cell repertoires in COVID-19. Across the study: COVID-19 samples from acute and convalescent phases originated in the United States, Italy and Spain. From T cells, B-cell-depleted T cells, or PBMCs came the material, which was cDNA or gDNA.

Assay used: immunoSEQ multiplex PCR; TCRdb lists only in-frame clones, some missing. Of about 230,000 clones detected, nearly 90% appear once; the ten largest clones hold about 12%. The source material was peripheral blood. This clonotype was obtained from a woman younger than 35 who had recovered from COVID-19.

The CDR3 loop reads CASSPWVAGLTDTQYF. The CDR3 coding sequence is TGTGCCAGCAGCCCTTGGGTAGCGGGACTTACAGATACGCAGTATTTT. This sequence joins TRBV9 and TRBJ2-3, with 8 bases identical to TRBD2. Looked up from germline, CDR1 is SGDLS and CDR2 is YYNGEE. The CDR3 covers 16 residues. V shed 4 bases and J 3 bases; nucleotides not matched to a gene: 10. Variable domain in full (rest from reference TRBV9 and TRBJ2-3): DSGVTQTPKHLITATGQRVTLRCSPRSGDLSVYWYQQSLDQGLQFLIQYYNGEERAKGNILERFSAQQFPDLHSELNLSSLELGDSALYFCASSPWVAGLTDTQYFGPGTRLTVL.